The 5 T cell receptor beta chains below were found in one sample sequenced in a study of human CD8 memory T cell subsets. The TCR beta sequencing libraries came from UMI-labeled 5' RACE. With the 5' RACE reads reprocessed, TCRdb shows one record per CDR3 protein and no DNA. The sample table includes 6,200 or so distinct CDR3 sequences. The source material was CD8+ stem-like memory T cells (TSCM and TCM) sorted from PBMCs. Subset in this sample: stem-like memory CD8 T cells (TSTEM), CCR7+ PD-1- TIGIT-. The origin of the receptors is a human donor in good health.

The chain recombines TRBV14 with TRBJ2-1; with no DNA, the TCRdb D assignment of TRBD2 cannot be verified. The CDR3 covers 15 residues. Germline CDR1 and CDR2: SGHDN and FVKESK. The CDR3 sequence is CASSQDRTSWGEQFF. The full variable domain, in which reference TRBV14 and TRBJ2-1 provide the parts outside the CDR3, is EAGVTQFPSHSVIEKGQTVTLRCDPISGHDNLYWYRRVMGKEIKFLLHFVKESKQDESGMPNNRFLAERTGGTYSTLKVQPAELEDSGVYFCASSQDRTSWGEQFFGPGTRLTVL.

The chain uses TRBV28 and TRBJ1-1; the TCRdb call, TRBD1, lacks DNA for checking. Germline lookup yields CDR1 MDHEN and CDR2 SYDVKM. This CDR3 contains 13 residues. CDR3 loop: CASLTGAGTEAFF.

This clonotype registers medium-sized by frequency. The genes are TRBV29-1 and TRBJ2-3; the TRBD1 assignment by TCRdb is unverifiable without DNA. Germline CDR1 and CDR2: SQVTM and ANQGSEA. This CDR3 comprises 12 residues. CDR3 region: CSAGGAQDTQYF.

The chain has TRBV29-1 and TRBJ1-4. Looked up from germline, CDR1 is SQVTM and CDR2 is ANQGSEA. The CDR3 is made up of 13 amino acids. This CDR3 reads CSVNHGSNEKLFF.

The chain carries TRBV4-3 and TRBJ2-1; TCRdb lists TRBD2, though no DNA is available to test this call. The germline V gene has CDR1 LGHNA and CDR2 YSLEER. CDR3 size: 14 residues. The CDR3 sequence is CASSQGPGGHEQFF.